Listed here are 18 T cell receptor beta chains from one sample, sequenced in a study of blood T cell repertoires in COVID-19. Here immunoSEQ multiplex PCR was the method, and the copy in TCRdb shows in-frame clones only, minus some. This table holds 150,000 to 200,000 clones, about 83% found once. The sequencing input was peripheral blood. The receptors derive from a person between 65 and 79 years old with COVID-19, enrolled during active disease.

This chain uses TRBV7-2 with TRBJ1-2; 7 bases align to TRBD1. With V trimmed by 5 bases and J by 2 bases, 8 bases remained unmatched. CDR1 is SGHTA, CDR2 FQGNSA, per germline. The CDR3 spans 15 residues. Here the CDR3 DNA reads TGTGCCAGCAGCGCCGACAGGGTTCCCAACTATGGCTACACCTTC. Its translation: CASSADRVPNYGYTF.

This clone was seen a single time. This chain's CDR3 is CASSPTGDQPQHF. In DNA form, the CDR3 reads TGTGCCAGCAGCCCAACAGGGGACCAGCCCCAGCATTTT. V and J are TRBV4-2 and TRBJ1-5, with 7 bases that match TRBD1. This CDR3 has 13 amino acids. The V gene's germline CDR1 is LGHNA and CDR2 YNFKEQ. Unmatched junction bases numbered 4, after V lost 4 bases and J lost 7 bases.

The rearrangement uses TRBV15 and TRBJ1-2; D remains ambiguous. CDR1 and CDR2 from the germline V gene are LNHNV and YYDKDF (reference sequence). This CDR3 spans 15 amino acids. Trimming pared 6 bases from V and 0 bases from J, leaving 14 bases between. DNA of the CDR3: TGTGCCACCAGTGAAGTCGGTTCACCTAACTATGGCTACACCTTC. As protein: CATSEVGSPNYGYTF. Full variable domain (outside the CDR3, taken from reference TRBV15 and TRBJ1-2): DAMVIQNPRYQVTQFGKPVTLSCSQTLNHNVMYWYQQKSSQAPKLLFHYYDKDFNNEADTPDNFQSRRPNTSFCFLDIRSPGLGDTAMYLCATSEVGSPNYGYTFGSGTRLTVV.

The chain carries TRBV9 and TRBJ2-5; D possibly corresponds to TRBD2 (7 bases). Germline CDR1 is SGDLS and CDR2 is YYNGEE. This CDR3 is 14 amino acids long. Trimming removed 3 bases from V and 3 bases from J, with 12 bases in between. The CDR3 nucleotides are TGTGCCAGCAGCGGACGGGGGGCCGAAGAGACCCAGTACTTC. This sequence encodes CASSGRGAEETQYF.

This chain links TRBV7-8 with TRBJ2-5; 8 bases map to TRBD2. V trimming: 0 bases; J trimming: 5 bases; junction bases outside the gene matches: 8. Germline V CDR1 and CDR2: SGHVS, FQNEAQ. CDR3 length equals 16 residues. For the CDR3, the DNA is TGTGCCAGCAGCTTAGCGCTAGCGGGCAGGAGGGAGACCCAGTACTTC. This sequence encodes CASSLALAGRRETQYF.

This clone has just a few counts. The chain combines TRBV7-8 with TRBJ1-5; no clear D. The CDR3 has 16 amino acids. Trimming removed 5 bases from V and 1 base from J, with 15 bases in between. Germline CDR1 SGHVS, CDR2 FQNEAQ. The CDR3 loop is CASSAVRHTSNQPQHF. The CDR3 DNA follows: TGTGCCAGCAGCGCAGTCAGACATACAAGCAATCAGCCCCAGCATTTT.

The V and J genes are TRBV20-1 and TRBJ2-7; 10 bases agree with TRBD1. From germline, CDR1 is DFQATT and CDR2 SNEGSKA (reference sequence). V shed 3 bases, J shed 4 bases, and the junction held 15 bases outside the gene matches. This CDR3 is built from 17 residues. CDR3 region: CSASKIVFAGQGYEQYF. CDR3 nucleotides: TGCAGTGCTAGTAAGATCGTCTTTGCGGGACAGGGGTACGAGCAGTACTTC.

The CDR3 reads CAWSSSLLWAYGYTF. In nucleotides, the CDR3 is TGTGCCTGGAGTTCCTCCCTCTTGTGGGCCTATGGCTACACCTTC. This chain uses TRBV30 with TRBJ1-2; no reliable D call. The length of the CDR3 is 15 residues. Per the germline V gene, CDR1 is GTSNPN and CDR2 is SVGIG (reference sequence). Trimming took 2 bases from V and 4 from J, leaving 17 bases between them.

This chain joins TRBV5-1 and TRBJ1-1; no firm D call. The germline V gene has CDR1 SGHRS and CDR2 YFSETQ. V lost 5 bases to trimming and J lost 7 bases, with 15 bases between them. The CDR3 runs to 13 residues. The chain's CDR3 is CASSPGTLGEAFF. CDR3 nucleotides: TGCGCCAGCAGTCCCGGAACCCTAGGTGAAGCTTTCTTT.

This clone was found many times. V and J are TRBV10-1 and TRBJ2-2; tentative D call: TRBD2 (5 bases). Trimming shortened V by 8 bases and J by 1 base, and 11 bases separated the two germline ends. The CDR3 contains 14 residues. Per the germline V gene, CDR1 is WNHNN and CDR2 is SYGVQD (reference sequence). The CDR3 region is CASPLEGNTGELFF. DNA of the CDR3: TGCGCCAGCCCGCTTGAGGGGAACACCGGGGAGCTGTTTTTT.

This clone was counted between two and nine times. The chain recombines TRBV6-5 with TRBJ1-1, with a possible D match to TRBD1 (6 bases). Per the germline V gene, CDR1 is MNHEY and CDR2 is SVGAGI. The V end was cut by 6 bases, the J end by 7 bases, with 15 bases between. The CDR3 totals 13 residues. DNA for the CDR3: TGTGCCAGCAGCGGACGTCAGGGGTTTGAAGCTTTCTTT. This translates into CASSGRQGFEAFF.

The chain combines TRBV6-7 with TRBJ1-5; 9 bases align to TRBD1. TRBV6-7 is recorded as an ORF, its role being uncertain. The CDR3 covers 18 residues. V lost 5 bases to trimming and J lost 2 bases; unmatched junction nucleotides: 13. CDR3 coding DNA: TGTGCCAGCAGTGAACAGGGGGCAGGGGTATTATGCAATCAGCCCCAGCATTTT. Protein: CASSEQGAGVLCNQPQHF.

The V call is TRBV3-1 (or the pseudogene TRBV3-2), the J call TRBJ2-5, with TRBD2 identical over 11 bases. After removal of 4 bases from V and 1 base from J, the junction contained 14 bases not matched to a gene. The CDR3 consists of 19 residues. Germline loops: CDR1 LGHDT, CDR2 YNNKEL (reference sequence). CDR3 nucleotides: TGTGCCAGCAGCCCCATCTTGCTAGCGGGGGGCGCCGCCCAAGAGACCCAGTACTTC. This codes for CASSPILLAGGAAQETQYF.

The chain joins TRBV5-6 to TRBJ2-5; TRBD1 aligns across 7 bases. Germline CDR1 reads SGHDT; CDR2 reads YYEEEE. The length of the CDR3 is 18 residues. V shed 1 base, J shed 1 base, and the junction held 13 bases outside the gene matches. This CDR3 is CASSLWGPTGVGQETQYF. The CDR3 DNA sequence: TGTGCCAGCAGCTTGTGGGGACCCACAGGGGTGGGCCAAGAGACCCAGTACTTC.

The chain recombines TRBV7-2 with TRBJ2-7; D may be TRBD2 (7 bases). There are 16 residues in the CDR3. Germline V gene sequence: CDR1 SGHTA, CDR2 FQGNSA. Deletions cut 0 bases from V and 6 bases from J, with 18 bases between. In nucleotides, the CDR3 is TGTGCCAGCAGCTTAGCCCTTGGGGGGGCATTTAGCGAGCAGTACTTC. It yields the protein CASSLALGGAFSEQYF. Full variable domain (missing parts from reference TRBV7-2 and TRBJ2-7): GAGVSQSPSNKVTEKGKDVELRCDPISGHTALYWYRQSLGQGLEFLIYFQGNSAPDKSGLPSDRFSAERTGGSVSTLTIQRTQQEDSAVYLCASSLALGGAFSEQYFGPGTRLTVT.

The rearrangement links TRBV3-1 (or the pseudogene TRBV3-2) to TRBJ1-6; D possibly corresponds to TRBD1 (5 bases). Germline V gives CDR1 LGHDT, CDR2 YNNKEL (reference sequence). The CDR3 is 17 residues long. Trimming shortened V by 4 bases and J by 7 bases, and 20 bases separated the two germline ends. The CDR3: CASSRGGNRGKNSPLHF. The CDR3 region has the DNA TGTGCCAGCAGCCGGGGGGGGAATAGGGGTAAAAATTCACCCCTCCACTTT.

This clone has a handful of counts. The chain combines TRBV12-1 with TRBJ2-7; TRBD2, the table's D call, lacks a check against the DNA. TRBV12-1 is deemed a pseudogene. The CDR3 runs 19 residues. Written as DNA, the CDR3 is TGTGCCAGCAGCAACCCGGGACTAGCGGGGGGGGAATTACCGATCGAGCAGTACTTC. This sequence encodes CASSNPGLAGGELPIEQYF.

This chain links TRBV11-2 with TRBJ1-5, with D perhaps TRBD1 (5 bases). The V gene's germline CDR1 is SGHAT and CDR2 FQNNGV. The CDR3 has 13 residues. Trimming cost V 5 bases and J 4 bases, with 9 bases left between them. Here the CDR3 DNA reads TGTGCCAGCAGCGGGGCTCTAAATCAGCCCCAGCATTTT. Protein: CASSGALNQPQHF.